These 25 T cell receptor beta chains share one sample of origin, sequenced in a study of blood T cell repertoires in COVID-19. The assay was immunoSEQ multiplex PCR, and TCRdb's table has in-frame clones only and misses some. Here the sample spans approximately 63,000 clones, 85% to 90% being singletons. Sequenced: peripheral blood. The receptors here all came from a woman aged 55-69 years with COVID-19, enrolled during active disease.

The chain links TRBV6-2 or TRBV6-3 to TRBJ1-2; 9 nucleotides match TRBD1. V lost 6 bases and J lost 9; bases outside the gene matches: 11. CDR1 MNHEY and CDR2 SVGEGT come from the germline V gene. This CDR3 has 14 amino acids. Written as DNA, the CDR3 is TGTGCCAGCAGCCGGAACAGGGGGCGAATGAGCTACACCTTC. As protein: CASSRNRGRMSYTF.

V usage is TRBV28 and J usage is TRBJ2-1, with 9 nucleotides matching TRBD2. Per germline, CDR1 MDHEN and CDR2 SYDVKM. This CDR3 has 16 amino acids. The V gene end was trimmed by 6 bases and the J gene end by 14 bases; junction bases not matched to a gene: 20. The CDR3 coding sequence is TGTGCCAGCAGCCATAAGCCGGGACTAGCTCCCGTAGGGGAGTTCTTC. Translating gives CASSHKPGLAPVGEFF. Full variable domain (rest looked up from reference TRBV28 and TRBJ2-1): DVKVTQSSRYLVKRTGEKVFLECVQDMDHENMFWYRQDPGLGLRLIYFSYDVKMKEKGDIPEGYSVSREKKERFSLILESASTNQTSMYLCASSHKPGLAPVGEFFGPGTRLTVL.

The chain recombines TRBV30 with TRBJ1-2; TRBD1 matches at 9 bases. The germline V gene has CDR1 GTSNPN and CDR2 SVGIG (reference sequence). There are 14 residues in the CDR3. V lost 5 bases to trimming and J lost 3 bases; unmatched junction nucleotides: 7. CDR3 bases: TGTGCCTGGGTCCGGGACAGGGTAGACTATGGCTACACCTTC. This gives the protein CAWVRDRVDYGYTF.

The chain joins TRBV4-3 to TRBJ2-1; 11 nucleotides align to TRBD2. Looked up from germline, CDR1 is LGHNA and CDR2 is YSLEER. CDR3 size: 17 residues. The V segment lost 0 bases and the J segment 5 bases; nucleotides outside the gene matches: 6. The CDR3: CASSQDRELAGDNEQFF. The CDR3 nucleotides are TGCGCCAGCAGCCAAGATAGGGAACTAGCGGGAGACAATGAGCAGTTCTTC.

J is TRBJ1-5 and V is TRBV7-3; perhaps TRBD1 as D (6 bases). The V end was cut by 1 base, the J end by 0 bases, with 13 bases between. The CDR3 runs 17 residues. Germline CDR1 SGHTA, CDR2 FQGTGA. CDR3 coding DNA: TGTGCCAGCAGCTTAATCATCGGGACACATAGCAATCAGCCCCAGCATTTT. The encoded protein is CASSLIIGTHSNQPQHF. The full variable domain, in which reference TRBV7-3 and TRBJ1-5 provide the parts outside the CDR3, is GAGVSQTPSNKVTEKGKYVELRCDPISGHTALYWYRQSLGQGPEFLIYFQGTGAADDSGLPNDRFFAVRPEGSVSTLKIQRTERGDSAVYLCASSLIIGTHSNQPQHFGDGTRLSIL.

The chain recombines TRBV14 with TRBJ1-1; D is unresolved. The CDR3 runs 15 residues. The germline V gene encodes CDR1 SGHDN and CDR2 FVKESK. Trimming removed 0 bases from V and 5 bases from J, with 13 bases in between. This CDR3 reads CASSQEEGWETEAFF. DNA of the CDR3: TGTGCCAGCAGCCAAGAAGAGGGTTGGGAGACTGAAGCTTTCTTT. Looking up the rest from reference TRBV14 and TRBJ1-1 gives the full variable domain: EAGVTQFPSHSVIEKGQTVTLRCDPISGHDNLYWYRRVMGKEIKFLLHFVKESKQDESGMPNNRFLAERTGGTYSTLKVQPAELEDSGVYFCASSQEEGWETEAFFGQGTRLTVV.

This clone was picked up one time. The V call is TRBV27, the J call TRBJ2-3; TRBD2 agrees at 7 bases. V lost 6 bases and J lost 5; bases outside the gene matches: 5. The CDR3 sequence is 13 residues long. Germline values: CDR1 MNHEY, CDR2 SMNVEV (reference sequence). The CDR3 region has the DNA TGTGCCAGCAGGCGGGAGATGGTAGATACGCAGTATTTT. Translation: CASRREMVDTQYF.

J is TRBJ1-2 and V is TRBV6-6; 10 nucleotides match TRBD1. Germline V gives CDR1 MNHNY, CDR2 SVGAGI (reference sequence). V shed 6 bases and J 8 bases; nucleotides not matched to a gene: 12. The CDR3 has 15 amino acids. The CDR3 sequence: CASRVPGQGLEGYTF. The DNA for the CDR3 is TGTGCCAGCAGGGTACCGGGACAGGGGCTGGAGGGCTACACCTTC.

This clone came up once. The chain uses TRBV28 and TRBJ1-5; D call uncertain. V gave up 8 bases and J gave up 0 bases, with 8 bases separating them. Germline assignment: CDR1 MDHEN and CDR2 SYDVKM. The CDR3 runs 13 residues. The CDR3: CASLLYSNQPQHF. The CDR3 DNA reads as TGTGCCAGCCTTCTATATAGCAATCAGCCCCAGCATTTT.

The J gene is TRBJ2-7, the V gene TRBV4-1; 10 positions match TRBD2. Germline assignment: CDR1 MGHRA and CDR2 YSYEKL. V shed 1 base and J 3 bases; nucleotides not matched to a gene: 6. The CDR3 length is 16 residues. Here the CDR3 DNA reads TGCGCCAGCAGCCAAGTCCCTACTAGCGGGGTCTACGAGCAGTACTTC. Encoded protein: CASSQVPTSGVYEQYF.

The chain employs TRBV5-1 and TRBJ2-2; D may be TRBD2 (6 bases). Germline V gene data show CDR1 as SGHRS and CDR2 as YFSETQ. This CDR3 has 15 residues. Trimming cost V 4 bases and J 6 bases, with 16 bases left between them. Written as DNA, the CDR3 is TGCGCCAGCAGCCTCTCCCCGGGGAGGTCCGGGGAGCTGTTTTTT. Protein: CASSLSPGRSGELFF.

The chain links TRBV4-3 to TRBJ2-3; 7 nucleotides agree with TRBD2. Germline values: CDR1 LGHNA, CDR2 YSLEER. The CDR3 has 15 amino acids. The V gene end was trimmed by 4 bases and the J gene end by 2 bases; junction bases not matched to a gene: 6. CDR3 bases: TGCGCCAGCAGCCGGGGAGGGGCTCTCACAGATACGCAGTATTTT. It specifies CASSRGGALTDTQYF.

This chain connects TRBV4-3 to TRBJ1-5; TRBD1 might be the D (5 bases). Germline assignment: CDR1 LGHNA and CDR2 YSLEER. The germline V and J ends were trimmed by 0 bases and 2 bases, with 14 bases remaining between them. The CDR3 covers 17 residues. The CDR3 region has the DNA TGCGCCAGCAGCCAAGAATTCTCGGGGGAGGGCAATCAGCCCCAGCATTTT. This encodes CASSQEFSGEGNQPQHF.

CDR3 amino acids: CASSLARGEAFF. The CDR3 DNA sequence: TGTGCCAGCAGCTTAGCGCGTGGTGAAGCTTTCTTT. The rearrangement joins TRBV7-8 to TRBJ1-1; no clear D. This CDR3 region has 12 residues. Trimming removed 0 bases at V and 7 bases at J, with 6 bases between. Germline lookup yields CDR1 SGHVS and CDR2 FQNEAQ. The variable domain in full, completed from reference TRBV7-8 and TRBJ1-1, reads GAGVSQSPRYKVAKRGQDVALRCDPISGHVSLFWYQQALGQGPEFLTYFQNEAQLDKSGLPSDRFFAERPEGSVSTLKIQRTQQEDSAVYLCASSLARGEAFFGQGTRLTVV.

The chain links TRBV7-9 to TRBJ2-1; 8 bases are shared with TRBD2. The J segment lost 3 bases and the V segment lost 0 bases, leaving 4 bases of the junction unmatched. This CDR3 has 16 amino acids. The germline V gene encodes CDR1 SEHNR and CDR2 FQNEAQ (reference sequence). The CDR3 DNA reads as TGTGCCAGCAGCTTAGCGGTGCGGGAGGACTACAATGAGCAGTTCTTC. As protein: CASSLAVREDYNEQFF.

The chain employs TRBV28 and TRBJ2-7; D is perhaps TRBD2 (5 bases). Trimming shortened V by 2 bases and J by 11 bases, and 13 bases separated the two germline ends. Germline V gene data show CDR1 as MDHEN and CDR2 as SYDVKM. This CDR3 contains 12 residues. In DNA, the CDR3 is TGTGCCAGCAGTTTAAATACCAGGACTGAGTACTTC. It is translated as CASSLNTRTEYF.

The chain has TRBV4-1 and TRBJ2-7; 16 nucleotides line up with TRBD2. Germline-derived CDR1 and CDR2 are MGHRA and YSYEKL. The CDR3 sequence is 17 residues long. Germline trimming cut 0 bases from V and 4 bases from J; bases unmatched to any gene: 3. The CDR3 sequence: CASSQEGTSGRAYEQYF. The DNA of the CDR3 is TGCGCCAGCAGCCAAGAAGGGACTAGCGGGAGGGCATACGAGCAGTACTTC.

The chain links TRBV5-1 to TRBJ1-3; D uncertain. The CDR3 covers 18 residues. Germline V CDR1 and CDR2: SGHRS, YFSETQ. The V and J ends lost 4 bases and 4 bases respectively, with 24 bases between them. The CDR3 DNA is TGCGCCAGCAGCACTGTCCCCCAGTCTGGAGTGCACGGAAACACCATATATTTT. It specifies CASSTVPQSGVHGNTIYF.

This chain links TRBV20-1 with TRBJ2-7; 7 bases map to TRBD1. Trimming took 3 bases from V and 4 from J; bases not matched to a gene: 0. CDR1 is DFQATT and CDR2 is SNEGSKA in the germline V gene (reference sequence). The CDR3 contains 11 residues. The CDR3 DNA follows: TGCAGTGCTAGGACAGGGTACGAGCAGTACTTC. This codes for CSARTGYEQYF.

The gene calls are TRBV30 and TRBJ1-4; D uncertain. The CDR3 sequence is 13 residues long. Germline loops: CDR1 GTSNPN, CDR2 SVGIG (reference sequence). V lost 2 bases and J lost 6, with 10 bases in between. CDR3 sequence (DNA): TGTGCCTGGAGTCTAAGTTTCGATGAAAAACTGTTTTTT. Translated, it gives CAWSLSFDEKLFF.

The chain uses TRBV15 and TRBJ2-7, with D possibly TRBD2 on 6 matching bases. This CDR3 region has 15 residues. V lost 0 bases and J 3 bases, leaving 12 bases between the germline ends. Germline loops: CDR1 LNHNV, CDR2 YYDKDF (reference sequence). The CDR3 is CATSRDSGGYYEQYF. The CDR3 nucleotides read TGTGCCACCAGCAGAGATTCCGGGGGTTACTACGAGCAGTACTTC.

The rearrangement joins TRBV6-2 or TRBV6-3 to TRBJ1-3; 10 bases map to TRBD1. From germline, CDR1 is MNHEY and CDR2 SVGEGT. Losses at the gene ends were 5 bases for V and 0 bases for J; bases not matched to a gene: 4. CDR3 length: 16 amino acids. The CDR3 DNA reads TGTGCCAGCAGTATGACAGGGGGCCGCTCTGGAAACACCATATATTTT. Protein product: CASSMTGGRSGNTIYF.

V is TRBV6-2 or TRBV6-3 and J is TRBJ2-7, with a weak D call TRBD1 (6 bases). This CDR3 has 14 residues. Trimming removed 6 bases at V and 9 bases at J, with 21 bases between. Per germline, CDR1 MNHEY and CDR2 SVGEGT. DNA of the CDR3: TGTGCCAGCAGCCCTGGGGGCAGGGAGACGTCGCAGTACTTC. Translated, it gives CASSPGGRETSQYF.

This rearrangement joins TRBV28 to TRBJ1-2, with TRBD1 matching 8 bases. The CDR3 is 13 amino acids. V dropped 4 bases and J dropped 4; count of bases not matched to a gene: 2. Germline lookup yields CDR1 MDHEN and CDR2 SYDVKM. As DNA, the CDR3 is TGTGCCAGCAGTTCGACAGGGGCCTATGGCTACACCTTC. Amino acid sequence: CASSSTGAYGYTF.

V is TRBV24-1 and J is TRBJ2-3; D unresolved. V was cut by 4 bases and J by 3 bases, with 13 bases left in between. The germline gives CDR1 KGHDR, CDR2 SFDVKD. CDR3 length equals 15 residues. The CDR3 DNA reads as TGTGCCACCAGTGACAGGATATTTTCAACAGATACGCAGTATTTT. Its protein product is CATSDRIFSTDTQYF.